The present T cell receptor (beta chain) was sequenced within a study of control samples from healthy donors and cancer patients. Sequencing used immunoSEQ multiplex PCR; TCRdb keeps in-frame clones, though not all of them. In the table there are about 120,000 clones, around 92% of which are singletons. Germline V lookup: CDR1 LNHDA, CDR2 SQIVND (reference sequence). Trimming took 5 bases from V and 9 from J; bases not matched to a gene: 12. This CDR3 has 16 residues. The sample consisted of blood. The TCR comes from a man aged 45-65 years in good health. The genes are TRBV19 and TRBJ2-5; 13 bases are shared with TRBD2. The CDR3 loop is CASSPRTSGGWGAQYF. In DNA form, the CDR3 reads TGTGCCAGTAGTCCAAGGACTAGCGGGGGTTGGGGGGCCCAGTACTTC.